These T cell receptor beta chains were read from a single sample in a study of naive and memory T cell subsets. TCRdb re-derived calls from the UMI-ligation and nested PCR reads in MiXCR, one entry per CDR3 protein. The data hold some 21,000 distinct CDR3 sequences, with roughly 9.6% observed a single time. The sample consisted of central memory CD8+ T cells from blood. The receptors derive from a human donor in good health. CDR3s include the opening cysteine and the closing phenylalanine or tryptophan. The order of the fields is J gene, clone size, D gene, V gene, CDR3 DNA, CDR3 protein. The D gene is left open where the match is weak. Not every row has a clone size; where given, it reads once, few, many or a size class.

j_call: TRBJ2-7
clone_size: many
d_call: NA
v_call: TRBV7-7
cdr3_nt: TGTGCCAGCAGCTTAGACTCTGGGCACGAGCAGTACTTC
cdr3_aa: CASSLDSGHEQYF

j_call: TRBJ2-1
clone_size: NA
d_call: TRBD2
v_call: TRBV5-1
cdr3_nt: TGCGCCAGCAGCTTAGTTCTAGCGGGAGAGTACAATGAGCAGTTCTTC
cdr3_aa: CASSLVLAGEYNEQFF

j_call: TRBJ1-5
clone_size: many
d_call: NA
v_call: TRBV6-1
cdr3_nt: TGTGCCAGCAGTGAAGCCCGGACAGTCAATCAGCCCCAGCATTTT
cdr3_aa: CASSEARTVNQPQHF

j_call: TRBJ1-1
clone_size: NA
d_call: NA
v_call: TRBV3-1
cdr3_nt: TGTGCCAGCAGCCAAGCTAAGGGACAAACTGAAGCTTTCTTT
cdr3_aa: CASSQAKGQTEAFF

j_call: TRBJ1-6
clone_size: many
d_call: TRBD1
v_call: TRBV6-5
cdr3_nt: TGTGCCAGCAGTTACTCGCCGGGACAGGGAGAGAGCGAGTTGTATTCACCCCTCCACTTT
cdr3_aa: CASSYSPGQGESELYSPLHF

j_call: TRBJ1-1
clone_size: few
d_call: TRBD1
v_call: TRBV20-1
cdr3_nt: TGCAGTGCTAGAGGGGACAGGGGCACTGAAGCTTTCTTT
cdr3_aa: CSARGDRGTEAFF

j_call: TRBJ2-3
clone_size: NA
d_call: TRBD2
v_call: TRBV6-5
cdr3_nt: TGTGCCAGCAGTTACTCTCTAGCGGCAGATACGCAGTATTTT
cdr3_aa: CASSYSLAADTQYF

j_call: TRBJ1-2
clone_size: many
d_call: TRBD1
v_call: TRBV28
cdr3_nt: TGTGCCAGCAGCGGGTGGACAGGGGATGGCTACACCTTC
cdr3_aa: CASSGWTGDGYTF

j_call: TRBJ2-7
clone_size: medium-sized
d_call: NA
v_call: TRBV29-1
cdr3_nt: TGCAGCGTTGAAGATCCTGACAGGTCCGAGCAGTACTTC
cdr3_aa: CSVEDPDRSEQYF

j_call: TRBJ2-7
clone_size: NA
d_call: TRBD2
v_call: TRBV28
cdr3_nt: TGTGCCAGCAGGGCGGTTCTAGCGGCCATGAGGGAGCAGTACTTC
cdr3_aa: CASRAVLAAMREQYF

j_call: TRBJ2-7
clone_size: medium-sized
d_call: TRBD2
v_call: TRBV12-3/TRBV12-4
cdr3_nt: TGTGCCAGCAGCCTAGCGGGAGCATCCTACGAGCAGTACTTC
cdr3_aa: CASSLAGASYEQYF

j_call: TRBJ2-7
clone_size: many
d_call: NA
v_call: TRBV10-3
cdr3_nt: TGTGCCCTGGGTCGGCCTCTCTCCTACGAGCAGTACTTC
cdr3_aa: CALGRPLSYEQYF

j_call: TRBJ2-1
clone_size: few
d_call: TRBD1
v_call: TRBV4-1
cdr3_nt: TGCGCCAGCAGCCTCCGACAGGGGAAATCCTACAATGAGCAGTTCTTC
cdr3_aa: CASSLRQGKSYNEQFF

j_call: TRBJ2-7
clone_size: few
d_call: NA
v_call: TRBV7-9
cdr3_nt: TGTGCCAGCAGCTCCATGGGGACCGAGAGCTCCTACGAGCAGTACTTC
cdr3_aa: CASSSMGTESSYEQYF

j_call: TRBJ2-5
clone_size: NA
d_call: TRBD2
v_call: TRBV6-2/TRBV6-3
cdr3_nt: TGTGCCAGCAGCTCCCTCAGCGGGAGTATAGAGACCCAGTACTTC
cdr3_aa: CASSSLSGSIETQYF

j_call: TRBJ1-2
clone_size: few
d_call: NA
v_call: TRBV28
cdr3_nt: TGTGCCAGCACCCCACGGGGCGTGAGGGGCTACACCTTC
cdr3_aa: CASTPRGVRGYTF

j_call: TRBJ2-2
clone_size: few
d_call: NA
v_call: TRBV2
cdr3_nt: TGTGCCGCCTCTCGTGGCGTGGGAGATAGCGGGGAGCTGTTTTTT
cdr3_aa: CAASRGVGDSGELFF

j_call: TRBJ2-3
clone_size: NA
d_call: TRBD2
v_call: TRBV2
cdr3_nt: TGTGCCAGAAAAAAGGAGGGACTAGAGGATACGCAGTATTTT
cdr3_aa: CARKKEGLEDTQYF

j_call: TRBJ2-3
clone_size: few
d_call: TRBD2
v_call: TRBV6-4
cdr3_nt: TGTGCCAGCAGTGACTCAACTAGCGGGAGTAATACGCAGTATTTT
cdr3_aa: CASSDSTSGSNTQYF

j_call: TRBJ2-1
clone_size: many
d_call: NA
v_call: TRBV24-1
cdr3_nt: TGTGCCACCTACCTCGAAGGCTACGTCCACAATGAGCAGTTCTTC
cdr3_aa: CATYLEGYVHNEQFF

j_call: TRBJ2-1
clone_size: NA
d_call: NA
v_call: TRBV7-9
cdr3_nt: TGTGCCAGCAGCGGAGGTTCTTTACCCAAGTTCTTC
cdr3_aa: CASSGGSLPKFF

j_call: TRBJ2-1
clone_size: once
d_call: TRBD1
v_call: TRBV13
cdr3_nt: TGTGCCAGCAGCTCGTGGGACAGGGCATCGACCCGACCCTACAATGAGCAGTTCTTC
cdr3_aa: CASSSWDRASTRPYNEQFF

j_call: TRBJ2-2
clone_size: NA
d_call: TRBD2
v_call: TRBV7-9
cdr3_nt: TGTGCCAGCAGCGGTAGCGGGAGGGCCCGGACCGGGGAGCTGTTTTTT
cdr3_aa: CASSGSGRARTGELFF

j_call: TRBJ1-6
clone_size: NA
d_call: TRBD1
v_call: TRBV4-1
cdr3_nt: TGCGCCAGCAGCCAAGAAGAGGGGGCAAGTTCACCCCTCCACTTT
cdr3_aa: CASSQEEGASSPLHF

j_call: TRBJ2-5
clone_size: few
d_call: NA
v_call: TRBV7-2
cdr3_nt: TGTGCCAGCAGCTTAGCTGGGGGGGCATTGGAGACCCAGTACTTC
cdr3_aa: CASSLAGGALETQYF

j_call: TRBJ2-7
clone_size: many
d_call: TRBD2
v_call: TRBV9
cdr3_nt: TGTGCCAGCAGCGTCAGCGGGAGTTACGAGCAGTACTTC
cdr3_aa: CASSVSGSYEQYF

j_call: TRBJ2-7
clone_size: few
d_call: TRBD2
v_call: TRBV20-1
cdr3_nt: TGCAGTGCCCAGACTAGCGGAACAGAGCAGTACTTC
cdr3_aa: CSAQTSGTEQYF

j_call: TRBJ1-1
clone_size: few
d_call: NA
v_call: TRBV12-3/TRBV12-4
cdr3_nt: TGTGCCAGCAGTTTGCACGGAATGAACACTGAAGCTTTCTTT
cdr3_aa: CASSLHGMNTEAFF

j_call: TRBJ2-5
clone_size: NA
d_call: NA
v_call: TRBV9
cdr3_nt: TGTGCCGGCAGCGTAGTGTTGGGAGAGACCCAGTACTTC
cdr3_aa: CAGSVVLGETQYF

j_call: TRBJ1-2
clone_size: many
d_call: NA
v_call: TRBV29-1
cdr3_nt: TGCAGCGTTGAAGCGGGGGGAACTAACTATGGCTACACCTTC
cdr3_aa: CSVEAGGTNYGYTF

j_call: TRBJ2-2
clone_size: few
d_call: NA
v_call: TRBV13
cdr3_nt: TGTGCCAGCAGCCCCCGGACCGTGAACACCGGGGAGCTGTTTTTT
cdr3_aa: CASSPRTVNTGELFF

j_call: TRBJ2-7
clone_size: many
d_call: TRBD2
v_call: TRBV9
cdr3_nt: TGTGCCAGCAGCGCAACGGGACTAGCGGGTGACGAGCAGTACTTC
cdr3_aa: CASSATGLAGDEQYF

j_call: TRBJ2-5
clone_size: few
d_call: NA
v_call: TRBV7-9
cdr3_nt: TGTGCCAGCAGCTCGGACAGCCTCGAAGAGACCCAGTACTTC
cdr3_aa: CASSSDSLEETQYF

j_call: TRBJ1-4
clone_size: many
d_call: NA
v_call: TRBV27
cdr3_nt: TGTGCCAGCACCACTGACGCGACAACTAATGAAAAACTGTTTTTT
cdr3_aa: CASTTDATTNEKLFF

j_call: TRBJ1-2
clone_size: few
d_call: NA
v_call: TRBV6-6
cdr3_nt: TGTGCCAGCTGGGACGGCTATGGCTACACCTTC
cdr3_aa: CASWDGYGYTF

j_call: TRBJ2-7
clone_size: many
d_call: TRBD1
v_call: TRBV9
cdr3_nt: TGTGCCAGCAGCGTAGGGGGACAGTTTCTCTACGAGCAGTACTTC
cdr3_aa: CASSVGGQFLYEQYF

j_call: TRBJ2-7
clone_size: NA
d_call: NA
v_call: TRBV29-1
cdr3_nt: TGCAGCGTTGAAGACTCCTTCGGCGAGCAGTACTTC
cdr3_aa: CSVEDSFGEQYF

j_call: TRBJ1-4
clone_size: many
d_call: TRBD1
v_call: TRBV12-3/TRBV12-4
cdr3_nt: TGTGCCAGCAGTTTTGGACAGGACCATAATGAAAAACTGTTTTTT
cdr3_aa: CASSFGQDHNEKLFF

j_call: TRBJ1-5
clone_size: NA
d_call: NA
v_call: TRBV7-9
cdr3_nt: TGTGCCAGCAGCTCCCTGGACACATCCAGCAATCAGCCCCAGCATTTT
cdr3_aa: CASSSLDTSSNQPQHF

j_call: TRBJ2-1
clone_size: many
d_call: NA
v_call: TRBV20-1
cdr3_nt: TGCAGTGCTAGTGCCACGCCAACCACCAACTACAATGAGCAGTTCTTC
cdr3_aa: CSASATPTTNYNEQFF

j_call: TRBJ2-1
clone_size: many
d_call: TRBD2
v_call: TRBV6-1
cdr3_nt: TGTGCCAGCAGTGAATTCGGCGGGAGCTACAATGAGCAGTTCTTC
cdr3_aa: CASSEFGGSYNEQFF

j_call: TRBJ2-1
clone_size: few
d_call: NA
v_call: TRBV4-3
cdr3_nt: TGCGCCAGCAGCCAAGAATCGGCAGGGGTAGGGGATGAGCAGTTCTTC
cdr3_aa: CASSQESAGVGDEQFF

j_call: TRBJ1-2
clone_size: many
d_call: NA
v_call: TRBV20-1
cdr3_nt: TGCAGTGCTAGAGTGTTTTCAGGGGATCTGAACTATGGCTACACCTTC
cdr3_aa: CSARVFSGDLNYGYTF

j_call: TRBJ1-2
clone_size: many
d_call: NA
v_call: TRBV4-3
cdr3_nt: TGCGCCAGCAGCCAAGATCGCCAGAATCCCTATGGCTACACCTTC
cdr3_aa: CASSQDRQNPYGYTF

j_call: TRBJ1-5
clone_size: many
d_call: TRBD1
v_call: TRBV6-2/TRBV6-3
cdr3_nt: TGTGCCAGCAGTTACACAGGGGTGAGCAATCAGCCCCAGCATTTT
cdr3_aa: CASSYTGVSNQPQHF

j_call: TRBJ2-3
clone_size: many
d_call: TRBD2
v_call: TRBV7-6
cdr3_nt: TGTGCCAGCAGCTTGACTAGCTCAATCACAGATACGCAGTATTTT
cdr3_aa: CASSLTSSITDTQYF

j_call: TRBJ2-1
clone_size: few
d_call: TRBD2
v_call: TRBV4-2
cdr3_nt: TGTGCCAGCAGCGCAACTAGCGGGGTTATCGTTGAGCAGTTCTTC
cdr3_aa: CASSATSGVIVEQFF

j_call: TRBJ1-1
clone_size: many
d_call: TRBD1
v_call: TRBV11-2
cdr3_nt: TGTGCCAGCAGACCTCTACAGGGGACGCCTGAAGCTTTCTTT
cdr3_aa: CASRPLQGTPEAFF

j_call: TRBJ1-5
clone_size: NA
d_call: TRBD1
v_call: TRBV12-3/TRBV12-4
cdr3_nt: TGTGCCAGCAGTATCACAGGGGCCCGCAATCAGCCCCAGCATTTT
cdr3_aa: CASSITGARNQPQHF

j_call: TRBJ2-1
clone_size: many
d_call: NA
v_call: TRBV5-6
cdr3_nt: TGTGCCAGCAGCTTGGAGGCGGGAGAGCAGTTCTTC
cdr3_aa: CASSLEAGEQFF

j_call: TRBJ2-1
clone_size: many
d_call: NA
v_call: TRBV15
cdr3_nt: TGTGCCACCAGCAGAGCCAGAGGTGGGGGTTACAATGAGCAGTTCTTC
cdr3_aa: CATSRARGGGYNEQFF